Presented here are 20 T cell receptor beta chains from one specimen sequenced in a study of Ad26.COV2.S vaccination and SARS-CoV-2 variants. The data were produced by immunoSEQ multiplex PCR, yet TCRdb's version contains in-frame clones alone and is incomplete. Of around 300,000 clones listed, 85% to 90% are singletons. The treatment here: around 19 received Ad26.COV2.S at low or high dose, single or two shots; about 5 received placebo; per-sample allocation not given. All samples were drawn on day 63, counting from the first vaccine or placebo injection. The sequencing used peripheral blood, collected in a trial of Ad26.COV2.S vaccine versus placebo. These receptor sequences come from a person aged 18-65 years who received the Ad26.COV2.S COVID-19 vaccine or a placebo.

Written as DNA, the CDR3 is TGTGCCAGCAGCCGTGGTGGGTCAGGGGGAAACACCATATATTTT. Translating gives CASSRGGSGGNTIYF. The genes are TRBV14 and TRBJ1-3, with D perhaps TRBD1 (5 bases). Per germline, CDR1 SGHDN and CDR2 FVKESK. V gave up 4 bases and J gave up 4 bases, with 14 bases separating them. The CDR3 loop spans 15 amino acids.

The chain couples TRBV6-6 to TRBJ1-4, with TRBD1 as a possible D gene (6 bases). Germline V gives CDR1 MNHNY, CDR2 SVGAGI (reference sequence). V was trimmed by 0 bases and J by 5 bases, leaving 10 bases between them. This CDR3 is 15 amino acids long. As DNA, the CDR3 is TGTGCCAGCAGTTACTCTTGGAGGGGGAATGAAAAACTGTTTTTT. Its translation is CASSYSWRGNEKLFF.

CDR3 coding DNA: TGTGCCTGGACAAGGTCGCGGCTTGAGCAGTTCTTC. Translated: CAWTRSRLEQFF. The rearrangement links TRBV30 to TRBJ2-1; unclear D gene. This CDR3 has 12 amino acids. Trimming left V 4 bases short and J 9 bases short, with 13 bases between. Germline CDR1 and CDR2: GTSNPN and SVGIG (reference sequence).

The V and J genes are TRBV6-4 and TRBJ2-1; D possibly corresponds to TRBD2 (7 bases). V gave up 3 bases and J gave up 8 bases, with 14 bases separating them. The V gene's germline CDR1 is MRHNA and CDR2 SNTAGT. CDR3 length: 14 amino acids. Here the CDR3 DNA reads TGTGCCAGCAGTGAGCAGGGAGGGGGTGATGAGCAGTTCTTC. Translated, it gives CASSEQGGGDEQFF.

The chain is built from TRBV18 and TRBJ1-1, with D possibly TRBD1 on 5 matching bases. The CDR3 has 15 residues. CDR1 KGHSH and CDR2 LQKENI come from the germline V gene. Trimming cost V 0 bases and J 2 bases, with 10 bases left between them. CDR3 bases: TGTGCCAGCTCACCACCGAACAGGCCTAACACTGAAGCTTTCTTT. It codes for CASSPPNRPNTEAFF.

This rearrangement joins TRBV30 to TRBJ2-1; TRBD1 or TRBD2 may be the D gene (5 bases each). Trimming removed 0 bases from V and 0 bases from J, with 12 bases in between. The CDR3 sequence is 16 residues long. CDR1 and CDR2 (germline): GTSNPN, SVGIG (reference sequence). CDR3 protein: CAWSVRGVNSYNEQFF. As DNA, the CDR3 is TGTGCCTGGAGTGTACGGGGCGTAAACTCCTACAATGAGCAGTTCTTC.

The gene calls are TRBV18 and TRBJ2-3; weak D call: TRBD2 (6 bases). This CDR3 contains 16 residues. V was shortened by 0 bases and J by 2 bases, with 12 bases between the two germline ends. Germline CDR1 and CDR2: KGHSH and LQKENI. CDR3 nucleotide sequence: TGTGCCAGCTCACCACCTGGAGGGACTCTCACAGATACGCAGTATTTT. Protein sequence: CASSPPGGTLTDTQYF.

This sequence joins TRBV7-8 and TRBJ2-7; no clear D. The V gene's germline CDR1 is SGHVS and CDR2 FQNEAQ. The ends were cut back, 2 bases at V and 3 bases at J, with 11 bases in the middle. The CDR3 spans 14 residues. The CDR3 protein is CASSLRTDDYEQYF. Here the CDR3 DNA reads TGTGCCAGCAGCTTACGGACGGATGACTACGAGCAGTACTTC.

The chain is built from TRBV5-1 and TRBJ2-5; possible D gene TRBD2, 6 bases. The CDR3 runs to 14 residues. CDR1 SGHRS and CDR2 YFSETQ come from the germline V gene. Between the trimmed V and J ends, which lost 4 bases and 1 base, there was a span of 11 bases. The CDR3 coding sequence is TGCGCCAGCAGCGTCTCTAGCGTCCAAGAGACCCAGTACTTC. Its protein is CASSVSSVQETQYF. Using reference TRBV5-1 and TRBJ2-5 for the parts outside the CDR3, the full variable domain is KAGVTQTPRYLIKTRGQQVTLSCSPISGHRSVSWYQQTPGQGLQFLFEYFSETQRNKGNFPGRFSGRQFSNSRSEMNVSTLELGDSALYLCASSVSSVQETQYFGPGTRLLVL.

The V gene is TRBV9, the J gene TRBJ2-2, with 9 bases lining up with TRBD2. V lost 3 bases to trimming and J lost 7 bases; unmatched junction nucleotides: 7. The CDR3 length is 15 residues. Germline CDR1 SGDLS, CDR2 YYNGEE. As DNA, the CDR3 is TGTGCCAGCAGCGGAGGCGGACTAGCGAGCGGGGAGCTGTTTTTT. Encoded protein: CASSGGGLASGELFF.

The chain links TRBV3-1 (or the pseudogene TRBV3-2) to TRBJ2-2; perhaps TRBD2 as D (5 bases). The CDR3 extends over 16 amino acids. V dropped 4 bases and J dropped 2 bases, with 14 bases sitting between them. Germline CDR1 reads LGHDT; CDR2 reads YNNKEL (reference sequence). The CDR3 DNA sequence: TGTGCCAGCAGCCCGTCTCGGAGGATTAACACCGGGGAGCTGTTTTTT. It specifies CASSPSRRINTGELFF.

The chain employs TRBV5-1 and TRBJ2-3, with 8 bases fitting TRBD2. The CDR3 runs to 17 residues. In germline, CDR1 is SGHRS, CDR2 YFSETQ. V dropped 2 bases and J dropped 3; count of bases not matched to a gene: 11. This CDR3 is CASSLTSGSVRTDTQYF. CDR3 nucleotides: TGCGCCAGCAGCTTAACCAGCGGGAGTGTAAGGACAGATACGCAGTATTTT.

This chain joins TRBV4-1 and TRBJ2-3; D is possibly TRBD2 (6 bases). V was shortened by 3 bases and J by 2 bases, with 12 bases between the two germline ends. Germline assignment: CDR1 MGHRA and CDR2 YSYEKL. The CDR3 has 15 amino acids. The CDR3 nucleotides are TGCGCCAGCAGCCAGCTCGGCGGGACCACAGATACGCAGTATTTT. Translation gives CASSQLGGTTDTQYF.

The chain couples TRBV27 to TRBJ2-3; 14 nucleotides line up with TRBD2. Trimming cost V 7 bases and J 10 bases; bases outside gene matches: 10. CDR1 is MNHEY, CDR2 SMNVEV, per germline (reference sequence). There are 15 residues in the CDR3. In DNA form, the CDR3 reads TGTGCCAGCACGCCGGGACTAGCGGGAGCCGCGGCGCAGTATTTT. Protein sequence: CASTPGLAGAAAQYF.

For the CDR3, the DNA is TGTGCCAGCAGCTTCACGCAGGGTGGCTACAATGAGCAGTTCTTC. This gives the protein CASSFTQGGYNEQFF. The rearrangement joins TRBV11-2 to TRBJ2-1; weak D call: TRBD1 (5 bases). This CDR3 comprises 15 residues. Germline lookup yields CDR1 SGHAT and CDR2 FQNNGV. V lost 3 bases and J lost 3, with 12 bases in between.

J is TRBJ2-3 and V is TRBV5-6; D is ambiguous. Germline V gene data show CDR1 as SGHDT and CDR2 as YYEEEE. The V end was cut by 2 bases, the J end by 3 bases, with 10 bases between. CDR3 length: 14 amino acids. The CDR3 loop reads CASSFLSGTDTQYF. CDR3 nucleotides: TGTGCCAGCAGCTTTTTAAGTGGGACAGATACGCAGTATTTT.

CDR3 region: CASSPSFRDREVLIKDEQFF. Here the CDR3 DNA reads TGTGCCAGCTCACCAAGTTTCCGGGACAGGGAAGTGTTAATTAAGGATGAGCAGTTCTTC. The chain links TRBV18 to TRBJ2-1, with 9 positions matching TRBD1. The germline V gene has CDR1 KGHSH and CDR2 LQKENI. This CDR3 spans 20 amino acids. V lost 2 bases to trimming and J lost 8 bases; unmatched junction nucleotides: 22. Combining the CDR3 with reference TRBV18 and TRBJ2-1 gives the whole variable domain NAGVMQNPRHLVRRRGQEARLRCSPMKGHSHVYWYRQLPEEGLKFMVYLQKENIIDESGMPKERFSAEFPKEGPSILRIQQVVRGDSAAYFCASSPSFRDREVLIKDEQFFGPGTRLTVL.

This clone was observed once. CDR3 sequence reads: CASSPGFDKNIQYF. CDR3 bases: TGTGCCAGCTCACCGGGATTTGACAAAAACATTCAGTACTTC. The gene calls are TRBV18 and TRBJ2-4; D unresolved. Germline V lookup: CDR1 KGHSH, CDR2 LQKENI. The V gene lost 3 bases and the J gene lost 3 bases, with 9 bases spanning the gap. The CDR3 sequence is 14 residues long.

The chain joins TRBV5-5 to TRBJ2-1; 9 bases are a match to TRBD2. This CDR3 spans 15 amino acids. CDR1 is SGHKS and CDR2 is YYEKEE in the germline V gene (reference sequence). V lost 6 bases and J lost 9; bases outside the gene matches: 13. The CDR3 loop is CASIARSGRSIEQFF. CDR3 bases: TGTGCCAGCATAGCACGCAGCGGGAGGTCCATTGAGCAGTTCTTC.

The chain links TRBV19 to TRBJ1-1, with no clear D. V dropped 5 bases and J dropped 1 base, with 8 bases sitting between them. The CDR3 runs to 13 residues. Germline CDR1 reads LNHDA; CDR2 reads SQIVND (reference sequence). The CDR3 DNA reads TGTGCCAGTAGTGGAGGCGGGAACACTGAAGCTTTCTTT. Its translation is CASSGGGNTEAFF.